Below are 5 T cell receptor beta chains sequenced from a single sample in a study of T cells in Graves' hyperthyroidism and ophthalmopathy. RNA transcripts provided the source from which TCR beta CDR3 regions were amplified. The TCR CDR3 was amplified in a first-round RT-PCR using the HTBI primer set. One entry per CDR3 protein results from TCRdb running MiXCR on the multiplex PCR reads. The data hold about 640,000 distinct CDR3 sequences, with 20% observed a single time. Specimen: blood. The receptors originated from a man aged 30 to 45 with Graves' ophthalmopathy.

This clonotype was counted between two and nine times. The J gene is TRBJ2-1, the V gene TRBV10-1; TRBD2 matches at 8 bases. Trimming took 2 bases from V and 9 from J; bases not matched to a gene: 6. CDR3 size: 14 residues. Germline assignment: CDR1 WNHNN and CDR2 SYGVQD (reference sequence). CDR3 DNA sequence: TGCGCCAGCAGTGAGGGGCTAGCGGGTGTTGAGCAGTTCTTC. Translating it yields CASSEGLAGVEQFF.

The V gene is TRBV7-9, the J gene TRBJ2-7, with 11 bases fitting TRBD2. The CDR3 totals 15 residues. V lost 6 bases to trimming and J lost 6 bases; unmatched junction nucleotides: 10. Germline assignment: CDR1 SEHNR and CDR2 FQNEAQ (reference sequence). This chain's CDR3 is CASSSGLAGLGEQYF. The CDR3 bases are TGTGCCAGCAGTTCCGGACTAGCGGGCCTCGGCGAGCAGTACTTC.

V is TRBV13 and J is TRBJ2-3, with D perhaps matching TRBD2 (6 bases). Trimming removed 5 bases from V and 0 bases from J, with 18 bases in between. Germline CDR1 and CDR2: PRHDT and FYEKMQ (reference sequence). The CDR3 has 17 amino acids. The CDR3 sequence is CASSPNIAASSTDTQYF. In DNA form, the CDR3 reads TGTGCCAGCAGCCCTAATATAGCGGCATCTAGCACAGATACGCAGTATTTT.

This clonotype has only a few counts. The chain has TRBV30 and TRBJ1-3; D ambiguous. Germline V CDR1 and CDR2: GTSNPN, SVGIG (reference sequence). There are 15 residues in the CDR3. Trimming removed 0 bases from V and 2 bases from J, with 11 bases in between. The CDR3 loop reads CAWSVASGTGNTIYF. The CDR3 DNA is TGTGCCTGGAGTGTAGCCAGTGGAACTGGAAACACCATATATTTT. Based on the CDR3 plus reference TRBV30 and TRBJ1-3, the full variable domain is SQTIHQWPATLVQPVGSPLSLECTVEGTSNPNLYWYRQAAGRGLQLLFYSVGIGQISSEVPQNLSASRPQDRQFILSSKKLLLSDSGFYLCAWSVASGTGNTIYFGEGSWLTVV.

At least ten counts were recorded for this clonotype. This chain links TRBV12-3 or TRBV12-4 with TRBJ2-7, with D uncertain. CDR3 length equals 15 residues. The ends were cut back, 3 bases at V and 0 bases at J, with 12 bases in the middle. CDR3 amino acids: CASSLGRGSSYEQYF. In DNA form, the CDR3 reads TGTGCCAGCAGTTTGGGCCGCGGAAGCTCCTACGAGCAGTACTTC.